This record concerns one T cell receptor beta chain sequence. No antigen is known for it. The method was immunoSEQ multiplex PCR; TCRdb's version includes in-frame clones alone and lacks a portion of them. The sample lists roughly 97,000 clones, approximately 88% occurring once. The sample is drawn from a study of T cell responses to AZD1222 COVID-19 vaccine. Study results and caveats: The study reported that nearly half of spike-specific TCRs target unmutated variant regions.

This CDR3 is 19 amino acids long. The J segment lost 0 bases and the V segment lost 1 base, leaving 11 bases of the junction unmatched. The germline gives CDR1 SGHTA, CDR2 FQGNSA. The V call is TRBV7-2, the J call TRBJ2-1; TRBD1 aligns across 8 bases. The source material was peripheral blood, sampled on day 0 of AZD1222 vaccination. The receptor was isolated from an adult in good health. CDR3 sequence: CASSLGRGPTLGSYNEQFF. The CDR3 DNA reads TGTGCCAGCAGCTTAGGCAGGGGGCCAACATTGGGCTCCTACAATGAGCAGTTCTTC.